These 11 T cell receptor beta chains came from one sample sequenced in a study of blood T cell repertoires in COVID-19. The table came from immunoSEQ multiplex PCR; TCRdb's copy has only in-frame clones and leaves some out. The table has 70,000 to 90,000 clones, roughly 78% seen once. Sequenced input: peripheral blood. The receptors derive from a woman older than 75 with acute or convalescent COVID-19.

V is TRBV7-9 and J is TRBJ2-7; 8 bases are shared with TRBD2. V was clipped by 0 bases and J by 0 bases; unmatched bases: 4. The CDR3 runs 16 residues. Germline lookup yields CDR1 SEHNR and CDR2 FQNEAQ (reference sequence). The CDR3, as DNA: TGTGCCAGCAGCTTAGCATCAGCGGGAGCCTCCTACGAGCAGTACTTC. Translating it yields CASSLASAGASYEQYF.

This chain joins TRBV6-1 and TRBJ1-2; TRBD1 matches 7 bases. Germline CDR1 MNHNS, CDR2 SASEGT. The junction had 8 bases not matched to a gene; V was cut back by 2 bases and J by 5 bases. This CDR3 spans 15 amino acids. The DNA for the CDR3 is TGTGCCAGCAGTGAACTGCGGGACAGCGCTTATGGCTACACCTTC. Amino acid sequence: CASSELRDSAYGYTF.

This rearrangement joins TRBV19 to TRBJ2-4, with D perhaps matching TRBD2 (5 bases). V lost 6 bases and J lost 0, with 12 bases in between. CDR3 length: 15 amino acids. From germline, CDR1 is LNHDA and CDR2 SQIVND (reference sequence). The CDR3 loop is CASRRETLAKNIQYF. DNA for the CDR3: TGTGCCAGTAGGAGGGAGACACTAGCCAAAAACATTCAGTACTTC. The full variable domain, its missing parts supplied by reference TRBV19 and TRBJ2-4, is DGGITQSPKYLFRKEGQNVTLSCEQNLNHDAMYWYRQDPGQGLRLIYYSQIVNDFQKGDIAEGYSVSREKKESFPLTVTSAQKNPTAFYLCASRRETLAKNIQYFGAGTRLSVL.

CDR3 sequence (DNA): TGTGCCAGCAAAGAAGTAGCGGGATCGGGCGATACGCAGTATTTT. This codes for CASKEVAGSGDTQYF. The V and J genes are TRBV6-5 and TRBJ2-3; 8 bases fit TRBD2. Germline lookup yields CDR1 MNHEY and CDR2 SVGAGI. With 7 bases clipped from V and 6 bases from J, the junction kept 12 bases outside the gene matches. The CDR3 spans 15 residues.

V is TRBV29-1 and J is TRBJ2-3, with D perhaps matching TRBD1 (7 bases). Germline CDR1 SQVTM, CDR2 ANQGSEA. This CDR3 has 13 amino acids. The V end lost 7 bases, the J end lost 0 bases, and 11 bases lay between the germline ends. In nucleotides, the CDR3 is TGCAGCGGCGGGACAGCGAGCACAGATACGCAGTATTTT. It is translated as CSGGTASTDTQYF.

V gene TRBV5-4 combines with J gene TRBJ2-6; D is ambiguous. The CDR3 covers 14 residues. The V gene lost 6 bases and the J gene lost 0 bases, with 7 bases spanning the gap. CDR1 and CDR2 from the germline V gene are SGHNT and YYREEE (reference sequence). In DNA, the CDR3 is TGTGCCAGCACATCGAGCTCTGGGGCCAACGTCCTGACTTTC. Translation gives CASTSSSGANVLTF. The variable domain in full, with the rest retrieved from reference TRBV5-4 and TRBJ2-6, is ETGVTQSPTHLIKTRGQQVTLRCSSQSGHNTVSWYQQALGQGPQFIFQYYREEENGRGNFPPRFSGLQFPNYSSELNVNALELDDSALYLCASTSSSGANVLTFGAGSRLTVL.

V usage is TRBV27 and J usage is TRBJ1-1, with D unresolved. V shed 5 bases and J shed 1 base, with 11 bases lying between them. The V gene's germline CDR1 is MNHEY and CDR2 SMNVEV (reference sequence). The CDR3 totals 14 residues. For the CDR3, the DNA is TGTGCCAGCAGTCCCCAGGATCCGAACACTGAAGCTTTCTTT. Translating gives CASSPQDPNTEAFF.

Points on this clone: Germline and junction disagree at one end, which may indicate a read error. Other DNA sequences from this sample encode an identical CDR3 as well. V and J are TRBV5-1 and TRBJ2-3, with a possible D match to TRBD2 (5 bases). The CDR3 covers 12 residues. Per the germline V gene, CDR1 is SGHRS and CDR2 is YFSETQ. Here the CDR3 DNA reads TGCGCCAGCAGTTCTAGCACGGATACGCAGTATTTT. It translates to CASSSSTDTQYF. The complete variable domain, with remaining parts taken from reference TRBV5-1 and TRBJ2-3, reads KAGVTQTPRYLIKTRGQQVTLSCSPISGHRSVSWYQQTPGQGLQFLFEYFSETQRNKGNFPGRFSGRQFSNSRSEMNVSTLELGDSALYLCASSSSTDTQYFGPGTRLTVL.

The chain links TRBV19 to TRBJ1-3; no clear D gene. Germline CDR1 reads LNHDA; CDR2 reads SQIVND (reference sequence). V dropped 7 bases and J dropped 1 base, with 11 bases sitting between them. CDR3 length equals 14 residues. CDR3 in amino acids: CASIFMRSGNTIYF. CDR3 DNA: TGTGCCAGTATATTTATGCGTTCTGGAAACACCATATATTTT.

The V call is TRBV6-5, the J call TRBJ2-7; 9 positions agree with TRBD2. The CDR3 is 13 amino acids. The J segment lost 2 bases and the V segment lost 6 bases, leaving 2 bases of the junction unmatched. In germline, CDR1 is MNHEY, CDR2 SVGAGI. The CDR3 coding sequence is TGTGCCAGCAGATTAGCGGGGGCCTACGAGCAGTACTTC. Its translation is CASRLAGAYEQYF.

The chain joins TRBV6-6 to TRBJ2-3, with D perhaps matching TRBD2 (6 bases). Germline loops: CDR1 MNHNY, CDR2 SVGAGI (reference sequence). The V end was cut by 4 bases, the J end by 8 bases, with 22 bases between. This CDR3 contains 16 residues. CDR3 bases: TGTGCCAGCAGTTCCCCGGGCGGGACCCTCACAATTACGCAGTATTTT. Protein product: CASSSPGGTLTITQYF.